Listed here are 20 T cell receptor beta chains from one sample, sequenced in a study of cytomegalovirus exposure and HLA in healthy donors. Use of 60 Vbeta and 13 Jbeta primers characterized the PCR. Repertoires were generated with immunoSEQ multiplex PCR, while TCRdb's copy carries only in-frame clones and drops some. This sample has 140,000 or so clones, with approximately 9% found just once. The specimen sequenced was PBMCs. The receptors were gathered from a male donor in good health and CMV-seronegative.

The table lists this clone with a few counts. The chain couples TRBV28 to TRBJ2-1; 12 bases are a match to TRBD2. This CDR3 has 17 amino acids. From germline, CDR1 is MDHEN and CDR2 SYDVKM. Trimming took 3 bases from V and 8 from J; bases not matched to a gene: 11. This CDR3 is CASSFDGTSGRRYEQFF. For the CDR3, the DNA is TGTGCCAGCAGTTTTGATGGGACTAGCGGGCGCCGGTATGAGCAGTTCTTC.

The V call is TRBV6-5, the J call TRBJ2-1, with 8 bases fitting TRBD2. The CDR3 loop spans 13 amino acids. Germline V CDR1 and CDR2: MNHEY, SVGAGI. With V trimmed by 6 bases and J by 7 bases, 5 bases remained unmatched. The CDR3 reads CASSESGSNEQFF. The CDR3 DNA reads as TGTGCCAGCAGCGAAAGCGGGAGTAATGAGCAGTTCTTC.

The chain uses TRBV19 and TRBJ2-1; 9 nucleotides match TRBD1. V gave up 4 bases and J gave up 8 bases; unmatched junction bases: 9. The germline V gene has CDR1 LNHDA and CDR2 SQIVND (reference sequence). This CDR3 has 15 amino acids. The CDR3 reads CASSTYRDRDDEQFF. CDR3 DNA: TGTGCCAGTAGTACTTACCGGGACAGGGACGATGAGCAGTTCTTC.

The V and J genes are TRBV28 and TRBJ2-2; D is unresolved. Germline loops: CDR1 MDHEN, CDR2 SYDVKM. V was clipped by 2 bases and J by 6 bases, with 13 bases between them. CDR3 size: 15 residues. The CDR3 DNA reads TGTGCCAGCAGTTTAGTGGCCCTTTTGCCCGGGGAGCTGTTTTTT. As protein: CASSLVALLPGELFF.

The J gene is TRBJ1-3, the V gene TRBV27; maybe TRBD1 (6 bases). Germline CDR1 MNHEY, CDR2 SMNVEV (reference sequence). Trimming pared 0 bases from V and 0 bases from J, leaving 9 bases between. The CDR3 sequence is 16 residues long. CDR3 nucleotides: TGTGCCAGCAGTTTATCAACAGGGTTCTCTGGAAACACCATATATTTT. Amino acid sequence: CASSLSTGFSGNTIYF.

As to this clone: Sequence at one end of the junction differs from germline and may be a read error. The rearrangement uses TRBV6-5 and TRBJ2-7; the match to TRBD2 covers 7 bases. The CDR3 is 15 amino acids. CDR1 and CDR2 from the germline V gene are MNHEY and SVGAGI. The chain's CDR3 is CASSYSGGRTYGQYF. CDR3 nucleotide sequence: TGTGCCAGCAGTTACTCGGGCGGGAGAACCTACGGGCAGTACTTC.

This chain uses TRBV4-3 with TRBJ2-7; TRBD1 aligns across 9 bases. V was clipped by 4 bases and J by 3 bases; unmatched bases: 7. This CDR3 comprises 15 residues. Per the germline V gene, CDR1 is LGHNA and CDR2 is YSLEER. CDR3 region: CASSRGQGLGYEQYF. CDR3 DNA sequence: TGCGCCAGCAGCCGCGGACAGGGGCTAGGCTACGAGCAGTACTTC.

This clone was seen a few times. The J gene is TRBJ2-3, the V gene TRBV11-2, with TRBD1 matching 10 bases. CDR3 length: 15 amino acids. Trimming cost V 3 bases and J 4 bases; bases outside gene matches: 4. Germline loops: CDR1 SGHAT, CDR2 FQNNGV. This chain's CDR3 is CASSLTGGLADTQYF. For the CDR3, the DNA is TGTGCCAGCAGCTTGACAGGGGGCCTCGCAGATACGCAGTATTTT.

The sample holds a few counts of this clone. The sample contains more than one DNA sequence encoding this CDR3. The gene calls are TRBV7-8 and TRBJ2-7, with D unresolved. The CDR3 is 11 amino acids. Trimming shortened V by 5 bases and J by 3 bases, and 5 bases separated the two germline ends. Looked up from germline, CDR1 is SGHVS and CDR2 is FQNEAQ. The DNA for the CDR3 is TGTGCCAGCAGCCCCTACTACGAGCAGTACTTC. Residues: CASSPYYEQYF.

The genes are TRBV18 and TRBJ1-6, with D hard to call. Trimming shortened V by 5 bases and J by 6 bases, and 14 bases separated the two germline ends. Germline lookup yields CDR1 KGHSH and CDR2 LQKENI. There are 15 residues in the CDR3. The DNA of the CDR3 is TGTGCCAGCTCAGAGAATCTGGTTTCTAATTCACCCCTCCACTTT. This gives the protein CASSENLVSNSPLHF.

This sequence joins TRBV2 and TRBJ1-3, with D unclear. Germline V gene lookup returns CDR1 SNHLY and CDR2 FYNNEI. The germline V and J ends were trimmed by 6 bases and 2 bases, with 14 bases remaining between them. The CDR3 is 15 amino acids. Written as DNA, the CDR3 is TGTGCCAGCAGCCAAGAATCGGGTCCTGGAAACACCATATATTTT. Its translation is CASSQESGPGNTIYF.

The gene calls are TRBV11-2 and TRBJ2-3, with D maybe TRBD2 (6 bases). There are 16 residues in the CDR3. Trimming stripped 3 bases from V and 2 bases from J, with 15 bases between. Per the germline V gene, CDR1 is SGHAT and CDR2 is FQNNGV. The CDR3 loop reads CASSFGIGGNTDTQYF. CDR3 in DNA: TGTGCCAGCAGCTTTGGTATCGGAGGGAACACAGATACGCAGTATTTT.

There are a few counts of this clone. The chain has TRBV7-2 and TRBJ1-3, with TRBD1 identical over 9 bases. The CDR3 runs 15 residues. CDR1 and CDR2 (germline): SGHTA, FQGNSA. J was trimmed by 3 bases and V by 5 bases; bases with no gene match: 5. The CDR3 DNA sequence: TGTGCCAGCAGCCCCAGGACAGGGGTTGGAAACACCATATATTTT. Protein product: CASSPRTGVGNTIYF.

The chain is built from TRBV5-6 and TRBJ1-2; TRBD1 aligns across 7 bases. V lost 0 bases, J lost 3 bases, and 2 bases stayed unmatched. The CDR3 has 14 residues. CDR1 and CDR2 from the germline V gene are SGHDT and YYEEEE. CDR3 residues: CASSLGQGDYGYTF. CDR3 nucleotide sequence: TGTGCCAGCAGCTTGGGACAGGGCGACTATGGCTACACCTTC. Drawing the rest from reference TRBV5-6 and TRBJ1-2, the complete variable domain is DAGVTQSPTHLIKTRGQQVTLRCSPKSGHDTVSWYQQALGQGPQFIFQYYEEEERQRGNFPDRFSGHQFPNYSSELNVNALLLGDSALYLCASSLGQGDYGYTFGSGTRLTVV.

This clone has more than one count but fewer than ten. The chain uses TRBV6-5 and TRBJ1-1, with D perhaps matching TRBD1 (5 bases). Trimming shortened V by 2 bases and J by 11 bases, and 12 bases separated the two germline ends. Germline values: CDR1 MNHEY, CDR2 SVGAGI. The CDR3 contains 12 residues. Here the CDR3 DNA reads TGTGCCAGCAGTTACGGGGCAGGGCCCGCTTTCTTT. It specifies CASSYGAGPAFF.

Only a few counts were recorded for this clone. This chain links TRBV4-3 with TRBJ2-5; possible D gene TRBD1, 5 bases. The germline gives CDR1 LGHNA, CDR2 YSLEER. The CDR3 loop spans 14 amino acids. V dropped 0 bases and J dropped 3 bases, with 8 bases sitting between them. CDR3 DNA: TGCGCCAGCAGCCAAGACAAAGGGGAAGAGACCCAGTACTTC. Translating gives CASSQDKGEETQYF.

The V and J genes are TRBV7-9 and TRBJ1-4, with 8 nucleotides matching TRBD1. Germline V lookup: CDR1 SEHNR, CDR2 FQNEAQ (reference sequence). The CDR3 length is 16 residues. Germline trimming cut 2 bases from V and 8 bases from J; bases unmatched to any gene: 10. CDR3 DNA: TGTGCCAGCAGCTTAAACGAGGACAGGGTGGACGAAAAACTGTTTTTT. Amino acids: CASSLNEDRVDEKLFF. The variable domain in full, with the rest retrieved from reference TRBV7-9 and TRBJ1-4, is DTGVSQNPRHKITKRGQNVTFRCDPISEHNRLYWYRQTLGQGPEFLTYFQNEAQLEKSRLLSDRFSAERPKGSFSTLEIQRTEQGDSAMYLCASSLNEDRVDEKLFFGSGTQLSVL.

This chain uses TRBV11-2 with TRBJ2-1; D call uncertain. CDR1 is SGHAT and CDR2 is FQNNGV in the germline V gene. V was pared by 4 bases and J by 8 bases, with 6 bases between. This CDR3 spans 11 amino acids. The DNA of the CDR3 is TGTGCCAGCAGCTGGTTAGATGAGCAGTTCTTC. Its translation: CASSWLDEQFF.

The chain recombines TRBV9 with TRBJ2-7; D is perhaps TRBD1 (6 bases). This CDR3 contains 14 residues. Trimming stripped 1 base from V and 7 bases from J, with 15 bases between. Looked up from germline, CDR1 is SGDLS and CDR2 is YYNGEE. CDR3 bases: TGTGCCAGCAGCGTAATGGAAGGGGGAGAAGAGCAGTACTTC. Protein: CASSVMEGGEEQYF.

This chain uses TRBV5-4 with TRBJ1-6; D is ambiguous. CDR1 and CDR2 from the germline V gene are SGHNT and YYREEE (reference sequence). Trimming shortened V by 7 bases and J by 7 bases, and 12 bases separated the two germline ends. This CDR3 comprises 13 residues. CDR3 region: CASALSSNSPLHF. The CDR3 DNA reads TGTGCCAGCGCCCTAAGTTCCAATTCACCCCTCCACTTT.